This note documents a single TCR beta chain sequence. This clonotype has ten or more counts. Its antigen is unknown. No base quality information exists; no much larger clone differs at one position. Trimming at the junction amounts to 7 bases on V and 4 bases on J, and the germline ends lie 19 bases apart. The germline V gene gives CDR1 as SQVTM and CDR2 as ANQGSEA. The CDR3, cysteine through phenylalanine, is 14 amino acids long. The only DNA kept is the CDR3, 42 bases in frame from the first base. This sample's treatment or condition label indicates: allogeneic hematopoietic cell transplantation with graft depleted of TCRalphabeta T cells and CD19 B cells. Transplant recipients were children who received TCRalphabeta/CD19-depleted allogeneic hematopoietic cell grafts. The data derive from a study of T-cell reconstitution after alpha-beta-depleted transplantation in children (dated by TCRdb to 2015 to 2016). In the study overall: The study quantitatively tracked T-cell immune reconstitution after TCRalphabeta/CD19-depleted allogeneic hematopoietic cell transplantation in children using TCR repertoire profiling.

The receptor library was made with PCR. TCRdb records Illumina HiSeq 2500 as the sequencer. To normalize quantification of the TCRbeta repertoire, the TCR libraries were built with molecular barcoding that relied on unique molecular identifiers. In TCRdb, the public reads were trimmed at Q25 with fastp and aligned with MiXCR, with productive beta chains retained. Rows are combined by CDR3 protein, so each entry shows the most common genes and DNA. The table for this sample lists 550,000 to 800,000 distinct CDR3 sequences; 13% of them were counted only once. The ten largest account for 0.79% of the sample. Overall study outcomes, separate from this receptor: Over the following months the frequencies of hyperexpanded clones went down, and after one year T-cell counts and TCRbeta diversity were mostly credited to newly produced T cells. The apparently early recovery of alphabetaT-cell counts about two months after transplant reportedly depended on only several hundred rapidly expanded clones that came from non-depleted graft cells. In some patients, the high TCRbeta diversity seen at day 60 was put down to recipient T cells and intrathymic progenitors that had survived conditioning.

The chain joins TRBV29-1 to TRBJ1-1, with the D gene not confidently named. The origin of this receptor is a girl aged 2 to 9 with congenital amegakaryocytic thrombocytopenia, due to receive a stem cell transplant. The material was PBMCs, obtained before TCRalphabeta/CD19-depleted stem cell transplant. The DNA sequence is as follows: TGCAGCGCTGTCCCCACTGTCCAAGGCACTGAAGCTTTCTTT. Translated, this gives CSAVPTVQGTEAFF.